This TCR beta chain is from a study of T cell repertoires in cytomegalovirus infection. Study context: In public TCR beta signatures, there were indications of both CMV infection and matching HLA type.

TCRdb used MiXCR to reprocess the reads, holding one entry per CDR3 protein. This table has around 330,000 distinct CDR3 sequences, about a sixth appearing once. This clonotype was detected ten times or more. What it binds is not known. Study results and caveats: Cumulative frequency (of public TCR beta family members) identified carriers of CMV plus the relevant HLA. In two of eight donors, the top clonotype was HLA-C-restricted CMV-specific.

CDR1 and CDR2 (germline): SGHTA, FQGNSA. The ends lost 0 bases at V and 3 bases at J; junction bases unmatched: 6. The CDR3 consists of 16 residues. The sequenced sample was PBMCs. This receptor was obtained from a human donor in good health (CMV status not recorded). Some clones in this sample may be carry-over from other donors' samples. V usage is TRBV7-2 and J usage is TRBJ2-7; 9 bases line up with TRBD1. CDR3 protein: CASSLAPGTGIYEQYF. The CDR3 bases are TGTGCCAGCAGCTTAGCTCCCGGGACAGGGATCTACGAGCAGTACTTC.